These 23 T cell receptor beta chains share one sample of origin, sequenced in a study of cytomegalovirus exposure and HLA in healthy donors. PCR amplification relied on 60 Vbeta primers (plus 13 Jbeta primers). Method: immunoSEQ multiplex PCR; TCRdb's copy keeps in-frame clones and lacks some. The sample comprises 150,000 to 200,000 clones, roughly 70% of which are singletons, and 2.5% to 3% rests with the top ten. Sample: PBMCs. These receptors all stem from a woman in her forties or fifties in good health and CMV-seropositive.

The chain uses TRBV5-4 and TRBJ1-2; 9 positions agree with TRBD1. The germline V gene has CDR1 SGHNT and CDR2 YYREEE (reference sequence). This CDR3 region has 13 residues. V gave up 5 bases and J gave up 4 bases; unmatched junction bases: 3. Written as DNA, the CDR3 is TGTGCCAGCAGGCCGACAGGGGGCTATGGCTACACCTTC. It specifies CASRPTGGYGYTF. Full variable domain (outside the CDR3, taken from reference TRBV5-4 and TRBJ1-2): ETGVTQSPTHLIKTRGQQVTLRCSSQSGHNTVSWYQQALGQGPQFIFQYYREEENGRGNFPPRFSGLQFPNYSSELNVNALELDDSALYLCASRPTGGYGYTFGSGTRLTVV.

CDR3 loop: CASSHDRGHTYEQYF. The CDR3 coding sequence is TGCGCCAGCAGCCATGACAGGGGGCACACCTACGAGCAGTACTTC. V and J are TRBV10-2 and TRBJ2-7; 10 bases agree with TRBD1. Trimming cost V 6 bases and J 2 bases; bases outside gene matches: 7. The CDR3 has 15 residues. The germline CDR1 and CDR2 sequences are WSHSY and SAAADI.

In this sample, this clone turned up a few times. V gene TRBV27 combines with J gene TRBJ1-1; D remains ambiguous. The CDR3 consists of 14 residues. Germline CDR1 and CDR2: MNHEY and SMNVEV (reference sequence). Trimming left V 2 bases short and J 4 bases short, with 11 bases between. CDR3 sequence: CASSLRPGGTEAFF. CDR3 sequence (DNA): TGTGCCAGCAGTTTAAGACCGGGTGGCACTGAAGCTTTCTTT.

The rearrangement joins TRBV11-3 to TRBJ2-2, with 7 positions matching TRBD1. Trimming removed 5 bases from V and 0 bases from J; junction bases left unmatched: 3. The germline V gene has CDR1 SGHNT and CDR2 YENEEA. The CDR3 is 15 residues long. DNA of the CDR3: TGTGCCAGCAGCACCGACAGGGCGAACACCGGGGAGCTGTTTTTT. Protein product: CASSTDRANTGELFF. Full variable domain (missing parts from reference TRBV11-3 and TRBJ2-2): EAGVVQSPRYKIIEKKQPVAFWCNPISGHNTLYWYLQNLGQGPELLIRYENEEAVDDSQLPKDRFSAERLKGVDSTLKIQPAELGDSAVYLCASSTDRANTGELFFGEGSRLTVL.

The V and J genes are TRBV27 and TRBJ2-3; 8 nucleotides agree with TRBD1. Unmatched junction bases numbered 7, after V lost 1 base and J lost 1 base. Germline V gives CDR1 MNHEY, CDR2 SMNVEV (reference sequence). The CDR3 extends over 17 amino acids. The CDR3 DNA reads as TGTGCCAGCAGTTTATATCGACCGGGACAGGGCACAGATACGCAGTATTTT. The encoded protein is CASSLYRPGQGTDTQYF.

The rearrangement joins TRBV28 to TRBJ2-1; D gene ambiguous. This CDR3 is built from 16 residues. Deletions cut 4 bases from V and 9 bases from J, with 22 bases between. Germline loops: CDR1 MDHEN, CDR2 SYDVKM. CDR3 residues: CASSSQLPARPSEQFF. The CDR3 DNA reads as TGTGCCAGCAGTTCCCAACTACCAGCTCGACCCAGTGAGCAGTTCTTC.

The rearrangement uses TRBV5-4 and TRBJ1-2; weak D call: TRBD1 (6 bases). This CDR3 comprises 13 residues. V was clipped by 5 bases and J by 2 bases, with 10 bases between them. Germline CDR1 is SGHNT and CDR2 is YYREEE (reference sequence). CDR3 amino acids: CASSKDRNYGYTF. The CDR3 nucleotides are TGTGCCAGCAGTAAGGACAGAAACTATGGCTACACCTTC.

A remark on this clone: At the DNA level, this CDR3 is encoded by other sequences in the same sample as well. The chain employs TRBV6-5 and TRBJ1-1; D unclear. Germline values: CDR1 MNHEY, CDR2 SVGAGI. This CDR3 spans 11 amino acids. Trimming stripped 6 bases from V and 4 bases from J, with 6 bases between. The CDR3 protein is CASRRATEAFF. In DNA, the CDR3 is TGTGCCAGCAGGAGGGCCACTGAAGCTTTCTTT.

This chain connects TRBV30 to TRBJ1-1; D unclear. V lost 0 bases and J 3 bases, leaving 11 bases between the germline ends. This CDR3 has 14 amino acids. Germline V gives CDR1 GTSNPN, CDR2 SVGIG (reference sequence). The CDR3 nucleotides read TGTGCCTGGAGTGTAGGTCGGAGGGACACTGAAGCTTTCTTT. Protein sequence: CAWSVGRRDTEAFF. The full variable domain, its missing parts supplied by reference TRBV30 and TRBJ1-1, is SQTIHQWPATLVQPVGSPLSLECTVEGTSNPNLYWYRQAAGRGLQLLFYSVGIGQISSEVPQNLSASRPQDRQFILSSKKLLLSDSGFYLCAWSVGRRDTEAFFGQGTRLTVV.

The rearrangement joins TRBV19 to TRBJ1-1; 8 bases match TRBD1. The V segment lost 6 bases and the J segment 0 bases; nucleotides outside the gene matches: 9. Germline assignment: CDR1 LNHDA and CDR2 SQIVND (reference sequence). This CDR3 comprises 16 residues. This chain's CDR3 is CASSRRRTGMNTEAFF. As DNA, the CDR3 is TGTGCCAGTAGCAGGAGGAGGACAGGGATGAACACTGAAGCTTTCTTT.

The V gene is TRBV6-1, the J gene TRBJ2-7; tentatively, D is TRBD1 (6 bases). CDR1 MNHNS and CDR2 SASEGT come from the germline V gene. V was trimmed by 6 bases and J by 1 base, leaving 10 bases between them. The CDR3 has 13 amino acids. CDR3 region: CASRDSVSYEQYF. For the CDR3, the DNA is TGTGCCAGCAGGGACAGCGTTTCCTACGAGCAGTACTTC.

This clone came up a few times. The V and J genes are TRBV27 and TRBJ1-1; D is perhaps TRBD1 (6 bases). Deletions cut 2 bases from V and 0 bases from J, with 13 bases between. The CDR3 extends over 16 amino acids. The germline CDR1 and CDR2 sequences are MNHEY and SMNVEV (reference sequence). The CDR3 reads CASSLEGDNMNTEAFF. The DNA for the CDR3 is TGTGCCAGCAGTTTAGAGGGGGACAACATGAACACTGAAGCTTTCTTT.

The chain is built from TRBV6-1 and TRBJ1-2; 7 positions match TRBD1. Trimming cost V 2 bases and J 4 bases; bases outside gene matches: 7. This CDR3 has 15 residues. Germline-derived CDR1 and CDR2 are MNHNS and SASEGT. The CDR3 here is CASSEMVAGGYGYTF. CDR3 sequence (DNA): TGTGCCAGCAGTGAAATGGTGGCAGGGGGCTATGGCTACACCTTC.

This chain joins TRBV6-6 and TRBJ2-5; TRBD2 agrees at 7 bases. Gene TRBJ2-7 matches the end of the DNA better, so the J call may be wrong. From germline, CDR1 is MNHNY and CDR2 SVGAGI (reference sequence). This CDR3 is 14 amino acids long. Here the CDR3 reads CASSRVAGPYEQYF. The CDR3, as DNA: TGTGCCAGCAGTAGGGTAGCGGGCCCCTACGAGCAGTACTTC.

This rearrangement joins TRBV19 to TRBJ2-2, with 7 bases aligning to TRBD2. The CDR3 spans 15 residues. From germline, CDR1 is LNHDA and CDR2 SQIVND (reference sequence). V lost 4 bases and J lost 5; bases outside the gene matches: 7. CDR3 DNA sequence: TGTGCCAGTAGTAGAGGCCTAGCGGTTACCGGGGAGCTGTTTTTT. Translating gives CASSRGLAVTGELFF. The complete variable domain, with remaining parts taken from reference TRBV19 and TRBJ2-2, reads DGGITQSPKYLFRKEGQNVTLSCEQNLNHDAMYWYRQDPGQGLRLIYYSQIVNDFQKGDIAEGYSVSREKKESFPLTVTSAQKNPTAFYLCASSRGLAVTGELFFGEGSRLTVL.

This CDR3 is CSVDPDRTEAFF. Here the CDR3 DNA reads TGCAGCGTTGACCCAGATCGAACTGAAGCTTTCTTT. This rearrangement joins TRBV29-1 to TRBJ1-1; no reliable D call. Trimming stripped 3 bases from V and 5 bases from J, with 10 bases between. The CDR3 runs to 12 residues. The germline CDR1 and CDR2 sequences are SQVTM and ANQGSEA.

The genes are TRBV30 and TRBJ2-1, with 11 bases identical to TRBD2. CDR1 and CDR2 from the germline V gene are GTSNPN and SVGIG (reference sequence). This CDR3 comprises 13 residues. V was pared by 2 bases and J by 13 bases, with 7 bases of the junction left unmatched. CDR3 region: CAWSWGSGGEQFF. CDR3 bases: TGTGCCTGGAGTTGGGGTAGCGGGGGGGAACAGTTCTTC.

This sequence joins TRBV7-6 and TRBJ2-5; TRBD1 matches 12 bases. Judging by the DNA end, TRBJ2-7 fits better; the J call may be wrong. The germline V gene encodes CDR1 SGHVS and CDR2 FNYEAQ. The CDR3 is made up of 14 amino acids. In DNA, the CDR3 is TGTGCCAGCAGCGTGGGACAGGGGGCTTACGAGCAGTACTTC. Its translation: CASSVGQGAYEQYF.

In the case of this clone: The junction shows a germline mismatch at one end, possibly a read error. The chain joins TRBV11-1 to TRBJ1-1; no clear D gene. The CDR3 is 14 residues long. Per germline, CDR1 SGHAT and CDR2 FQDESV (reference sequence). For the CDR3, the DNA is TGTGCCAGCAACCAACCTGGTCCGAACACTAAAGCTTTCTTT. Amino acids: CASNQPGPNTKAFF.

The V call is TRBV19, the J call TRBJ2-3; D is uncertain. Trimming shortened V by 5 bases and J by 6 bases, and 9 bases separated the two germline ends. There are 12 residues in the CDR3. Germline V lookup: CDR1 LNHDA, CDR2 SQIVND (reference sequence). This CDR3 is CASSPPMDTQYF. In nucleotides, the CDR3 is TGTGCCAGTAGTCCCCCCATGGATACGCAGTATTTT.

This chain links TRBV15 with TRBJ2-1; 8 bases match TRBD2. The V and J ends lost 7 bases and 2 bases, in that order; junction bases with no gene match: 4. Per the germline V gene, CDR1 is LNHNV and CDR2 is YYDKDF (reference sequence). The CDR3 sequence is 14 residues long. CDR3 sequence (DNA): TGTGCCACCAACGCGCGGGGGGCCTACAATGAGCAGTTCTTC. It translates to CATNARGAYNEQFF. Full variable domain (remainder filled in from reference TRBV15 and TRBJ2-1): DAMVIQNPRYQVTQFGKPVTLSCSQTLNHNVMYWYQQKSSQAPKLLFHYYDKDFNNEADTPDNFQSRRPNTSFCFLDIRSPGLGDTAMYLCATNARGAYNEQFFGPGTRLTVL.

The chain uses TRBV5-1 and TRBJ1-2, with D perhaps matching TRBD1 (5 bases). This CDR3 is 14 amino acids long. Trimming took 0 bases from V and 6 from J, leaving 12 bases between them. Germline-derived CDR1 and CDR2 are SGHRS and YFSETQ. Here the CDR3 reads CASSLEGAGNGYTF. CDR3 bases: TGCGCCAGCAGCTTGGAAGGGGCGGGGAATGGCTACACCTTC.

The rearrangement uses TRBV6-1 and TRBJ2-7; 8 bases agree with TRBD1. The trim removed 4 bases at V and 4 bases at J, leaving 3 bases unmatched. CDR1 and CDR2 (germline): MNHNS, SASEGT. The CDR3 extends over 13 amino acids. The CDR3: CASSVGQAYEQYF. The CDR3 bases are TGTGCCAGCAGTGTGGGACAGGCTTACGAGCAGTACTTC.